The present T cell receptor beta chain was sequenced within a study of technical replicates of blood from a few donors. TCRdb keeps only in-frame clones here, not all; method: immunoSEQ multiplex PCR. The table includes some 77,000 clones, around 90% detected once. The origin of this receptor is a human donor in good health. Sample: T cells isolated from PBMCs.

The CDR3 DNA is TGTGCCAGCAGCTTAATCGCGGGAGCGGTCAATGAGCAGTTCTTC. Protein product: CASSLIAGAVNEQFF. This chain uses TRBV7-9 with TRBJ2-1; 7 nucleotides line up with TRBD2. The CDR3 covers 15 residues. Germline trimming cut 2 bases from V and 6 bases from J; bases unmatched to any gene: 7. CDR1 is SEHNR, CDR2 FQNEAQ, per germline (reference sequence).